The rows below give T cell receptor beta chains drawn from one sample of a study of cytomegalovirus exposure and HLA in healthy donors. TCRdb's copy holds only in-frame clones and misses some; the assay was immunoSEQ multiplex PCR. The sample lists 100,000 to 120,000 clones, approximately 87% seen once, with about 1.5% in the top ten. The specimen sequenced was PBMCs. These receptors all come from a woman younger than 45 in good health and CMV-seropositive. The CDR3 runs from the conserved cysteine through the conserved F or W.

TRBV4-1 CASSGVRSYEQYF
TRBV7-3 CASSANRGQTDTQYF
TRBV5-1 CASSLASSGTYEQYF
TRBV30 CAWSGGQGDTDTQYF
TRBV14 CASSQETSYGYTF
TRBV2 CASGEAGVADTQYF
TRBV5-1 CASSLTSGSYEQYF
TRBV4-2 CASSQTGANTEAFF
TRBV6-1 CASSVGANYNEQFF
TRBV4-3 CASTLDRDNQETQYF
TRBV9 CASSVEREGGETQYF
TRBV7-8 CASSLDFSYNEQFF
TRBV6-6 CASSWGLAGRTDTQYF
TRBV7-2 CASSSRARANEQYF